This T cell receptor (beta chain) was recorded in a study of CD8 T cells in ankylosing spondylitis. TCRdb independently ran MiXCR on the 5' RACE reads; one entry per CDR3 protein. The sample records about 240,000 distinct CDR3 sequences, about 11% being singletons. Germline-derived CDR1 and CDR2 are DFQATT and SNEGSKA (reference sequence). The CDR3 is 14 amino acids. V lost 6 bases to trimming and J lost 2 bases, with 15 bases between them. This receptor was taken from a male donor with ankylosing spondylitis or in good health (not recorded which). V is TRBV20-1 and J is TRBJ2-3; D might be TRBD2 (5 bases). Sequenced sample: blood, either unsorted or a sorted T cell fraction (not recorded which). The CDR3 DNA sequence: TGCAGTGCCTCGCGAGGAGCGGACACAGATACGCAGTATTTT. Its translation: CSASRGADTDTQYF.